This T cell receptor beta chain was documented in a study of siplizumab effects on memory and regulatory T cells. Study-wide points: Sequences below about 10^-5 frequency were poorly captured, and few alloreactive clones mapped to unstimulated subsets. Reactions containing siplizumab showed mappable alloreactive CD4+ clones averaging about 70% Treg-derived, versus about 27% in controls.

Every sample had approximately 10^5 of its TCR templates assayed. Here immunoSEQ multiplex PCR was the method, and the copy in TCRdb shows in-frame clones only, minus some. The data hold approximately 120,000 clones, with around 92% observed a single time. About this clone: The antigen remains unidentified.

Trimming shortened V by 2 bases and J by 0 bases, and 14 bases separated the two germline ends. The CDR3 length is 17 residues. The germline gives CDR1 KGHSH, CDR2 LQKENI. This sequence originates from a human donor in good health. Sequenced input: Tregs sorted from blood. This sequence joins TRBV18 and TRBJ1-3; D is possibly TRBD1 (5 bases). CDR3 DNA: TGTGCCAGCTCACCATTTAGCGGGGGTTCCTCTGGAAACACCATATATTTT. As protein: CASSPFSGGSSGNTIYF.